The 9 T cell receptor beta chains below were found in one sample sequenced in a study of shared clonotypes between healthy human individuals. The protocol was immunoSEQ multiplex PCR, while the TCRdb copy is restricted to in-frame clones and leaves out a portion. The sample has roughly 1,500,000 clones, 95% to 99% seen once. The sequencing input was naive CD4+ T cells sorted from blood. Documented subset: CD45RA+ positively selected. The receptors were sampled from a man aged 30 to 45 in good health.

This rearrangement joins TRBV27 to TRBJ2-6, with D tentatively TRBD1 (6 bases). Per germline, CDR1 MNHEY and CDR2 SMNVEV (reference sequence). CDR3 size: 14 residues. V shed 3 bases and J shed 7 bases, with 10 bases lying between them. The CDR3 nucleotides read TGTGCCAGCAGTTTGCGCAGGGGAGCCAACGTCCTGACTTTC. As protein: CASSLRRGANVLTF.

The chain joins TRBV7-4 to TRBJ1-2, with TRBD1 identical over 7 bases. Germline values: CDR1 SGHVT, CDR2 SQSDAQ. The CDR3 is 17 residues long. With V trimmed by 2 bases and J by 2 bases, 11 bases remained unmatched. CDR3 in amino acids: CASSLIIQGLGNYGYTF. CDR3 coding DNA: TGTGCCAGCAGCTTAATTATACAGGGGTTGGGAAACTATGGCTACACCTTC.

This chain's CDR3 is CASSIRRPRGGELFF. CDR3 coding DNA: TGTGCCAGTAGTATACGCCGCCCCCGGGGCGGGGAGCTGTTTTTT. The chain carries TRBV19 and TRBJ2-2; D may be TRBD2 (5 bases). Germline-derived CDR1 and CDR2 are LNHDA and SQIVND (reference sequence). The CDR3 is made up of 15 amino acids. Trimming left V 2 bases short and J 7 bases short, with 14 bases between.

The chain carries TRBV13 and TRBJ2-7, with 14 bases that match TRBD2. The V gene's germline CDR1 is PRHDT and CDR2 FYEKMQ (reference sequence). The CDR3 is 17 amino acids. Trimming cost V 5 bases and J 7 bases; bases outside gene matches: 13. CDR3 coding DNA: TGTGCCAGCAGCAAAGACCGACTAGCGGGAGGGCCGGGAGAGCAGTACTTC. Amino acid sequence: CASSKDRLAGGPGEQYF.

The gene calls are TRBV7-9 and TRBJ2-5, with D possibly TRBD2 on 5 matching bases. There are 13 residues in the CDR3. V dropped 3 bases and J dropped 5 bases, with 10 bases sitting between them. Germline CDR1 reads SEHNR; CDR2 reads FQNEAQ (reference sequence). The CDR3 DNA follows: TGTGCCAGCAGCTTTCGGAGGCGGGAGACCCAGTACTTC. It translates to CASSFRRRETQYF.

V gene TRBV4-1 combines with J gene TRBJ1-4, with 8 positions matching TRBD1. Germline CDR1 MGHRA, CDR2 YSYEKL. This CDR3 contains 17 residues. After removal of 1 base from V and 3 bases from J, the junction contained 7 bases not matched to a gene. CDR3 in amino acids: CASSQGTGGSANEKLFF. The CDR3, as DNA: TGCGCCAGCAGCCAAGGTACAGGGGGATCGGCTAATGAAAAACTGTTTTTT.

The chain couples TRBV5-1 to TRBJ1-2; 7 nucleotides agree with TRBD1. V lost 0 bases and J lost 8; bases outside the gene matches: 13. The CDR3 totals 16 residues. CDR1 and CDR2 (germline): SGHRS, YFSETQ. The CDR3 sequence is CASSLGVSRQGDGYTF. As DNA, the CDR3 is TGCGCCAGCAGCTTGGGAGTCAGTAGGCAGGGGGACGGCTACACCTTC.

The chain joins TRBV19 to TRBJ1-5; D ambiguous. CDR1 is LNHDA and CDR2 is SQIVND in the germline V gene (reference sequence). V lost 7 bases and J 1 base, leaving 17 bases between the germline ends. The CDR3 loop spans 16 amino acids. The CDR3 nucleotides are TGTGCCAGTACCCCTGGGTTGAGAGAGAGCAATCAGCCCCAGCATTTT. Translated: CASTPGLRESNQPQHF.

This clone was recorded once. The chain is built from TRBV5-1 and TRBJ2-1; 8 nucleotides match TRBD2. Per germline, CDR1 SGHRS and CDR2 YFSETQ. The CDR3 has 18 amino acids. V lost 0 bases to trimming and J lost 3 bases; unmatched junction nucleotides: 11. CDR3 region: CASSLVISLAGNYNEQFF. Written as DNA, the CDR3 is TGCGCCAGCAGCTTGGTAATCTCCCTAGCGGGCAACTACAATGAGCAGTTCTTC.